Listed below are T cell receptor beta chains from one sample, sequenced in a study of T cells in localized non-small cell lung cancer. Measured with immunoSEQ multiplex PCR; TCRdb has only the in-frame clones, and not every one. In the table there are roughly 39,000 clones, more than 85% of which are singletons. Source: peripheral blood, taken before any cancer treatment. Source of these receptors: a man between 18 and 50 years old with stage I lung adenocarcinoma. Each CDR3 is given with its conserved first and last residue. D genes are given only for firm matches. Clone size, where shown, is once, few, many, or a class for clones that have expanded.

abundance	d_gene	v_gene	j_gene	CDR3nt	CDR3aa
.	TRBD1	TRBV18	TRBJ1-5	TGTGCCAGCTCACCCGGGACAGGGGTTTACAATCAGCCCCAGCATTTT	CASSPGTGVYNQPQHF
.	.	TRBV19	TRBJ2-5	TGTGCCAGTAGACTAGCCGGAGAGACCCAGTACTTC	CASRLAGETQYF
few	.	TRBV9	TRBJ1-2	TGTGCCAGCAGCACTACAGAAAACTATGGCTACACCTTC	CASSTTENYGYTF
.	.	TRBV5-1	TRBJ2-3	TGCGCCAGCAGCCCGGTAGGTGTTCAGAGTGATACGCAGTATTTT	CASSPVGVQSDTQYF
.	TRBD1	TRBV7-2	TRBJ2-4	TGTGCCAGCAGCTTCCCGGGACAGGGTGCCATTCAGTACTTC	CASSFPGQGAIQYF
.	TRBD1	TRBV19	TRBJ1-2	TGTGCCAGTAGTGGGGGACAGACTCCCGGCTACACCTTC	CASSGGQTPGYTF
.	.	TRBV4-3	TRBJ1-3	TGCGCCAGCAGCCCGATGGGTAGGGCTGGAAACACCATATATTTT	CASSPMGRAGNTIYF
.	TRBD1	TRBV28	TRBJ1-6	TGTGCCAGCAGAACCTATATGACAGGGTATAATTCACCCCTCCACTTT	CASRTYMTGYNSPLHF
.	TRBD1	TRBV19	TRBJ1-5	TGTGCCAGTAGTCTACCCGGGACAGGGGTCAATCAGCCCCAGCATTTT	CASSLPGTGVNQPQHF
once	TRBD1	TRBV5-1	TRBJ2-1	TGCGCCAGCAGCGTGGGACAGCAAATCTCCTACAATGAGCAGTTCTTC	CASSVGQQISYNEQFF
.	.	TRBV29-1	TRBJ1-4	TGCAGCGTTGAGGACCCCGGAGCAGCAGGGCGCAAACTGTTTTTT	CSVEDPGAAGRKLFF
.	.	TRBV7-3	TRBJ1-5	TGTGCCAGCAGCTTAACCCCTGGTCAGCCCCAGCATTTT	CASSLTPGQPQHF
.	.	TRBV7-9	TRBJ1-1	TGTGCCAGCAGCTTAATGGAGACTACTGAAGCTTTCTTT	CASSLMETTEAFF
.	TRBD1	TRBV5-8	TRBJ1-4	TGTGCCAGCAGCTTCGAACCGGGACAGGGGATTGAAAAACTGTTTTTT	CASSFEPGQGIEKLFF
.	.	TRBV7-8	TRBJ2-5	TGTGCCAGCAGCCGAGGGCGGGGGCCAGAAGAGACCCAGTACTTC	CASSRGRGPEETQYF
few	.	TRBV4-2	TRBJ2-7	TGTGCCAGCAGCCAAGAACCCGGATCTGGGGGCTACGAGCAGTACTTC	CASSQEPGSGGYEQYF
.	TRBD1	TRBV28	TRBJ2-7	TGTGCCAGCAGGCTGCAATCCGGGACAGGCTCCTACGAGCAGTACTTC	CASRLQSGTGSYEQYF
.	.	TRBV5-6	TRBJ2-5	TGTGCCAGCAGCTACACTTACGGGCAGTCACAAGAGACCCAGTACTTC	CASSYTYGQSQETQYF
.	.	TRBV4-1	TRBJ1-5	TGCGCCAGCAGCAACCTTCTTTTGACAGACAAATCCCAGCCCCAGCATTTT	CASSNLLLTDKSQPQHF
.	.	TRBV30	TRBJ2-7	TGTGCCTGGGGGCCGGGCAACTCCTACGAGCAGTACTTC	CAWGPGNSYEQYF
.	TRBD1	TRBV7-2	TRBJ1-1	TGTGCCAGCAGACAGGGGGCTGAAGCTTTCTTT	CASRQGAEAFF
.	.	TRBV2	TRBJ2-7	TGTGCCAGCAGAGTTCTAGTAGGCTCCTACGAGCAGTACTTC	CASRVLVGSYEQYF
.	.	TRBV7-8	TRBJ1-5	TGTGCCAGCAGCTTAGGGGTGGATCAGCCCCAGCATTTT	CASSLGVDQPQHF